A selection of T cell receptor beta chains follows, all from one sample in a study of blood T cells in healthy people across ages. TCRdb processed the 5' RACE reads anew with MiXCR; each CDR3 protein has one entry. The table shows roughly 790,000 distinct CDR3 sequences, with 40% to 45% occurring only once. Sequenced input: blood. The source of these receptors is a woman aged 60-70 years in good health. Each CDR3 is given with its conserved first and last residue. Fields, in order: CDR3 protein, CDR3 DNA, clone size, V gene, J gene, D gene. The D gene is left open where the match is weak. Part of the rows lack a size; the others show once, few, many or a class for expanded clones.

cdr3_aa: CARSSRTSTYNEQFF
cdr3_nt: TGTGCCCGCAGTTCCCGGACGTCTACTTACAATGAGCAGTTCTTC
clone_size: .
v_call: TRBV6-2/TRBV6-3
j_call: TRBJ2-1
d_call: .

cdr3_aa: CSAKLFKGQGYQETQYF
cdr3_nt: TGCAGTGCCAAATTATTTAAGGGACAGGGGTACCAAGAGACCCAGTACTTC
clone_size: .
v_call: TRBV20-1
j_call: TRBJ2-5
d_call: TRBD1

cdr3_aa: CAGSSGQGVSGELFF
cdr3_nt: TGTGCCGGGTCGTCTGGACAGGGGGTTTCCGGGGAGCTGTTTTTT
clone_size: .
v_call: TRBV6-2/TRBV6-3
j_call: TRBJ2-2
d_call: TRBD1

cdr3_aa: CASSESGGGNTIYF
cdr3_nt: TGTGCCAGCAGTGAATCGGGTGGTGGAAACACCATATATTTT
clone_size: .
v_call: TRBV6-1
j_call: TRBJ1-3
d_call: .

cdr3_aa: CSAGLAGGLNEQYF
cdr3_nt: TGCAGTGCTGGTCTCGCGGGAGGGCTCAATGAGCAGTACTTC
clone_size: .
v_call: TRBV20-1
j_call: TRBJ2-7
d_call: TRBD2

cdr3_aa: CASSFPRRGGSASYNEQFF
cdr3_nt: TGTGCCAGCAGCTTTCCCCGACGGGGAGGGAGCGCTTCCTACAATGAGCAGTTCTTC
clone_size: .
v_call: TRBV11-1
j_call: TRBJ2-1
d_call: TRBD2

cdr3_aa: CASSQEGRFPQETQYF
cdr3_nt: TGTGCCAGCAGCCAAGAGGGCCGGTTTCCTCAAGAGACCCAGTACTTC
clone_size: .
v_call: TRBV3-1
j_call: TRBJ2-5
d_call: .

cdr3_aa: CASSNSGAMETQYF
cdr3_nt: TGCGCCAGCAGCAATAGCGGGGCTATGGAGACCCAGTACTTC
clone_size: many
v_call: TRBV5-1
j_call: TRBJ2-5
d_call: TRBD2

cdr3_aa: CASSTFLAMRNSPLHF
cdr3_nt: TGCGCCAGCAGCACATTTCTGGCAATGAGGAATTCACCCCTCCACTTT
clone_size: .
v_call: TRBV5-1
j_call: TRBJ1-6
d_call: .

cdr3_aa: CSVVGLAGPDTQYF
cdr3_nt: TGCAGCGTCGTGGGACTAGCGGGCCCTGATACGCAGTATTTT
clone_size: many
v_call: TRBV29-1
j_call: TRBJ2-3
d_call: TRBD2

cdr3_aa: CAISVNPGQGGNPLLTDTQYF
cdr3_nt: TGTGCCATCAGTGTTAACCCGGGACAGGGGGGGAATCCTCTCCTCACAGATACGCAGTATTTT
clone_size: .
v_call: TRBV10-3
j_call: TRBJ2-3
d_call: TRBD1

cdr3_aa: CASSQDLLAGVGHTDEQFF
cdr3_nt: TGCGCCAGCAGCCAAGATCTACTAGCGGGAGTAGGTCATACGGATGAGCAGTTCTTC
clone_size: few
v_call: TRBV4-3
j_call: TRBJ2-1
d_call: TRBD2

cdr3_aa: CASSRMGGGPYEQYF
cdr3_nt: TGTGCCAGCAGCCGGATGGGGGGGGGCCCCTACGAGCAGTACTTC
clone_size: .
v_call: TRBV5-8
j_call: TRBJ2-7
d_call: .

cdr3_aa: CAISERTSGGSEQFF
cdr3_nt: TGTGCCATCAGTGAAAGGACTAGCGGGGGGAGTGAGCAGTTCTTC
clone_size: .
v_call: TRBV10-3
j_call: TRBJ2-1
d_call: TRBD2

cdr3_aa: CASSLLYSSGGKGDTQYF
cdr3_nt: TGTGCCAGCAGCTTACTTTACTCCAGCGGGGGTAAAGGGGATACGCAGTATTTT
clone_size: few
v_call: TRBV7-6
j_call: TRBJ2-3
d_call: TRBD2

cdr3_aa: CSARPLRRESTEQYF
cdr3_nt: TGCAGTGCTAGACCCCTTCGGCGGGAGTCCACCGAGCAGTACTTC
clone_size: few
v_call: TRBV20-1
j_call: TRBJ2-7
d_call: TRBD2

cdr3_aa: CAISPNPPWAGEETQYF
cdr3_nt: TGTGCCATCAGCCCCAACCCACCATGGGCAGGGGAAGAGACCCAGTACTTC
clone_size: .
v_call: TRBV10-3
j_call: TRBJ2-5
d_call: .

cdr3_aa: CASILWDRGHNGYTF
cdr3_nt: TGTGCCAGCATACTTTGGGACAGGGGGCATAATGGCTACACCTTC
clone_size: many
v_call: TRBV5-6
j_call: TRBJ1-2
d_call: TRBD1

cdr3_aa: CASGGYEAGYTF
cdr3_nt: TGCGCCAGCGGCGGGTACGAAGCCGGCTACACCTTC
clone_size: few
v_call: TRBV5-1
j_call: TRBJ1-2
d_call: .

cdr3_aa: CASRPVGLAGSRGQFF
cdr3_nt: TGTGCCAGTAGGCCCGTGGGGCTAGCGGGCTCCCGAGGGCAGTTCTTC
clone_size: .
v_call: TRBV19
j_call: TRBJ2-1
d_call: TRBD2

cdr3_aa: CSARFSVSETQYF
cdr3_nt: TGCAGTGCTAGGTTTTCAGTCTCAGAGACCCAGTACTTC
clone_size: .
v_call: TRBV20-1
j_call: TRBJ2-5
d_call: .

cdr3_aa: CSARGGGIAGLYQNTGELFF
cdr3_nt: TGCAGTGCTAGAGGGGGGGGGATAGCGGGATTATACCAGAACACCGGGGAGCTGTTTTTT
clone_size: .
v_call: TRBV20-1
j_call: TRBJ2-2
d_call: TRBD2

cdr3_aa: CASSSLSGANVLTF
cdr3_nt: TGCGCCAGCAGCTCCCTCTCTGGGGCCAACGTCCTGACTTTC
clone_size: many
v_call: TRBV6-1
j_call: TRBJ2-6
d_call: .

cdr3_aa: CASSLNLAGIEQYF
cdr3_nt: TGTGCCAGCAGCTTAAACCTAGCGGGGATCGAGCAGTACTTC
clone_size: .
v_call: TRBV7-8
j_call: TRBJ2-7
d_call: TRBD2

cdr3_aa: CSARDFSSSYEQYF
cdr3_nt: TGCAGTGCTAGGGACTTCTCAAGCTCCTACGAGCAGTACTTC
clone_size: .
v_call: TRBV20-1
j_call: TRBJ2-7
d_call: .

cdr3_aa: CASSYSMTSGRINEQFF
cdr3_nt: TGTGCCAGCAGTTACTCGATGACTAGCGGGAGAATCAATGAGCAGTTCTTC
clone_size: .
v_call: TRBV6-2/TRBV6-3
j_call: TRBJ2-1
d_call: TRBD2

cdr3_aa: CASTLTTLNRQREQYF
cdr3_nt: TGTGCCAGCACCCTAACGACACTAAATCGGCAGCGCGAGCAGTACTTC
clone_size: .
v_call: TRBV6-2/TRBV6-3
j_call: TRBJ2-7
d_call: .

cdr3_aa: CATIAGGGDTDTQYF
cdr3_nt: TGTGCCACCATTGCCGGCGGGGGGGACACAGATACGCAGTATTTT
clone_size: .
v_call: TRBV6-2/TRBV6-3
j_call: TRBJ2-3
d_call: TRBD2

cdr3_aa: CASSVDGGWGLEETQYF
cdr3_nt: TGTGCCAGCAGCGTAGATGGAGGTTGGGGCCTGGAAGAGACCCAGTACTTC
clone_size: .
v_call: TRBV9
j_call: TRBJ2-5
d_call: .

cdr3_aa: CASSQERREDGEQYF
cdr3_nt: TGTGCCAGCAGCCAAGAACGGAGGGAGGACGGCGAGCAGTACTTC
clone_size: .
v_call: TRBV3-1
j_call: TRBJ2-7
d_call: .

cdr3_aa: CASSLNPGRDGEEKLFF
cdr3_nt: TGTGCCAGCAGCCTGAACCCCGGCAGGGACGGTGAAGAAAAACTGTTTTTT
clone_size: .
v_call: TRBV7-9
j_call: TRBJ1-4
d_call: .

cdr3_aa: CASSFSTDSLYNEWFF
cdr3_nt: TGCGCCAGCAGCTTTTCGACAGATAGCCTCTACAATGAGTGGTTCTTC
clone_size: once
v_call: TRBV5-1
j_call: TRBJ2-1
d_call: .

cdr3_aa: CASSVATSGRANEQFF
cdr3_nt: TGTGCCAGCAGCGTAGCAACTAGCGGGAGGGCCAATGAGCAGTTCTTC
clone_size: .
v_call: TRBV9
j_call: TRBJ2-1
d_call: TRBD2

cdr3_aa: CASTNGGLFCTDTQYF
cdr3_nt: TGTGCCAGCACAAACGGGGGCCTCTTTTGCACAGATACGCAGTATTTT
clone_size: .
v_call: TRBV21-1
j_call: TRBJ2-3
d_call: .

cdr3_aa: CASSQGTGAGTDTQYF
cdr3_nt: TGTGCCAGCAGCCAAGGGACGGGAGCTGGCACAGATACGCAGTATTTT
clone_size: .
v_call: TRBV4-2
j_call: TRBJ2-3
d_call: .

cdr3_aa: CATVDIGANVLTF
cdr3_nt: TGTGCCACCGTTGATATTGGGGCCAACGTCCTGACTTTC
clone_size: .
v_call: TRBV27
j_call: TRBJ2-6
d_call: .

cdr3_aa: CSASYRDYDYEQYF
cdr3_nt: TGCAGTGCTAGCTACCGGGACTACGACTACGAGCAGTACTTC
clone_size: once
v_call: TRBV20-1
j_call: TRBJ2-7
d_call: TRBD2

cdr3_aa: CASRQSQGAGTDTQYF
cdr3_nt: TGCGCCAGCAGACAATCTCAGGGGGCCGGCACAGATACGCAGTATTTT
clone_size: .
v_call: TRBV5-1
j_call: TRBJ2-3
d_call: TRBD1

cdr3_aa: CASSDNPGLGYNEQFF
cdr3_nt: TGCGCCAGCAGCGATAACCCGGGACTAGGCTACAATGAGCAGTTCTTC
clone_size: many
v_call: TRBV5-1
j_call: TRBJ2-1
d_call: TRBD2

cdr3_aa: CASRQGPLGTDTQYF
cdr3_nt: TGTGCCAGCAGACAGGGACCTCTTGGTACAGATACGCAGTATTTT
clone_size: .
v_call: TRBV2
j_call: TRBJ2-3
d_call: .

cdr3_aa: CASSPPGPYEQYF
cdr3_nt: TGTGCCAGCAGCCCCCCGGGCCCTTACGAGCAGTACTTC
clone_size: many
v_call: TRBV7-2
j_call: TRBJ2-7
d_call: .

cdr3_aa: CASSQAPLSGNEQYF
cdr3_nt: TGTGCCAGCAGCCAGGCACCCCTATCAGGGAACGAGCAGTACTTC
clone_size: .
v_call: TRBV7-6
j_call: TRBJ2-7
d_call: .

cdr3_aa: CASKELAKNIQYF
cdr3_nt: TGTGCCAGCAAGGAGTTAGCCAAAAACATTCAGTACTTC
clone_size: many
v_call: TRBV7-2
j_call: TRBJ2-4
d_call: .

cdr3_aa: CASSSPGQTGHEQFF
cdr3_nt: TGTGCCAGCAGTTCACCGGGACAGACCGGCCATGAGCAGTTCTTC
clone_size: few
v_call: TRBV28
j_call: TRBJ2-1
d_call: TRBD1

cdr3_aa: CASSSAGGGATDTQYF
cdr3_nt: TGTGCCAGCAGTTCAGCTGGCGGGGGGGCAACAGATACGCAGTATTTT
clone_size: many
v_call: TRBV6-2/TRBV6-3
j_call: TRBJ2-3
d_call: TRBD2

cdr3_aa: CSARVLDYEQYF
cdr3_nt: TGCAGTGCTAGAGTACTGGACTACGAGCAGTACTTC
clone_size: .
v_call: TRBV20-1
j_call: TRBJ2-7
d_call: .

cdr3_aa: CASSEAHIRYSPLHF
cdr3_nt: TGTGCCAGCAGTGAAGCCCACATTAGGTATTCACCCCTCCACTTT
clone_size: few
v_call: TRBV6-1
j_call: TRBJ1-6
d_call: .

cdr3_aa: CASSFTGPSGNIRYF
cdr3_nt: TGCGCCAGCAGCTTTACTGGACCCAGCGGAAACATTCGGTACTTC
clone_size: .
v_call: TRBV5-1
j_call: TRBJ2-4
d_call: .

cdr3_aa: CSAADQGGVGSWHF
cdr3_nt: TGCAGTGCTGCGGACCAGGGGGGAGTGGGCTCTTGGCATTTT
clone_size: .
v_call: TRBV20-1
j_call: TRBJ1-5
d_call: TRBD1

cdr3_aa: CAISEAGYSNQPQHF
cdr3_nt: TGTGCCATCAGTGAAGCAGGTTATAGCAATCAGCCCCAGCATTTT
clone_size: .
v_call: TRBV10-3
j_call: TRBJ1-5
d_call: .

cdr3_aa: CASSLISDRVGNQPQHF
cdr3_nt: TGTGCCAGCAGCTTAATTTCCGACAGGGTAGGCAATCAGCCCCAGCATTTT
clone_size: .
v_call: TRBV7-6
j_call: TRBJ1-5
d_call: TRBD1

cdr3_aa: CSAHSGSMDNEQFF
cdr3_nt: TGCAGTGCGCATAGCGGGAGTATGGACAATGAGCAGTTCTTC
clone_size: few
v_call: TRBV20-1
j_call: TRBJ2-1
d_call: TRBD2

cdr3_aa: CASSLVLGSGANVLTF
cdr3_nt: TGTGCCAGCAGCTTAGTATTAGGATCTGGGGCCAACGTCCTGACTTTC
clone_size: .
v_call: TRBV7-9
j_call: TRBJ2-6
d_call: .